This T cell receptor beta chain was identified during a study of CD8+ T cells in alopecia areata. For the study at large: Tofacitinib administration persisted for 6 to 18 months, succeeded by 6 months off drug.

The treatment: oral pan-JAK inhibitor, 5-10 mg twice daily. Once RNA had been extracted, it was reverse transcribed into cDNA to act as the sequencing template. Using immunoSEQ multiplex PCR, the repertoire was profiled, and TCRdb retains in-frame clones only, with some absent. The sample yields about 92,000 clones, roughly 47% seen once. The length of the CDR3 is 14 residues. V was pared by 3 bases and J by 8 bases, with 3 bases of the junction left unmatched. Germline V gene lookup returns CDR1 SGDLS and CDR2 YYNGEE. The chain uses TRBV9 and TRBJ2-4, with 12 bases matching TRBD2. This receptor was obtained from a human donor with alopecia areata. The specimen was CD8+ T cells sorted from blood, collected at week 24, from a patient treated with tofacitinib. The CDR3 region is CASSGRLAGDIQYF. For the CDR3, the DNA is TGTGCCAGCAGCGGGAGACTAGCGGGGGACATTCAGTACTTC.